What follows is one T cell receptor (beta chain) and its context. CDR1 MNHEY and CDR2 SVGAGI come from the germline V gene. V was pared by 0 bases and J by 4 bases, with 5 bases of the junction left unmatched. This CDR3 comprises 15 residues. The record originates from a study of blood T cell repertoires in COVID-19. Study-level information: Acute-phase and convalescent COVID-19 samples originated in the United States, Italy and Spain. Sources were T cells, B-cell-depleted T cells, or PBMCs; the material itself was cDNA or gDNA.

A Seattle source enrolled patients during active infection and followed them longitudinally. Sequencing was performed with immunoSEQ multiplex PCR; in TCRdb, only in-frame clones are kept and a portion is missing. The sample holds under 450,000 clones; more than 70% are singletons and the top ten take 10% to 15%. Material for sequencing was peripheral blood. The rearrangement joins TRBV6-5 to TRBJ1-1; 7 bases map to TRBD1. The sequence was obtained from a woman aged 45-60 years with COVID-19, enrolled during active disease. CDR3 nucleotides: TGTGCCAGCAGTTACTCGAGGGGGCCGGGCACTGAAGCTTTCTTT. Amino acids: CASSYSRGPGTEAFF.